The TCR beta chain described here comes from a study of memory CD4+ T cells and cytomegalovirus serostatus (dated by TCRdb to about 2019). General notes on the study: A total of some 33 healthy Belgian adults, of whom 9 were CMV seropositive and about 25 were CMV seronegative, were included in the cohort. To replicate a published TCR-based CMV serostatus classifier, the researchers sequenced the CD4+ memory TCRbeta repertoires of a Belgian cohort whose cytomegalovirus serostatus was known. General study outcomes and caveats: For CMV serostatus prediction, a median bootstrapped AUC of about 0.94 was reached with the original framework, and a median bootstrapped AUC of about 0.89 was reached with a US-trained random forest. Among the 150 to 200 previously reported CMV-associated TCRbeta sequences, some 62 showed up in the CD4+ memory repertoires, with each one found in between one and five individuals. On the Belgian cohort, the classifier built on the original framework reached a median bootstrapped AUC of around 0.95, with a 95% CI of 0.76-1.00. The results were interpreted as suggesting that the CMV-associated TCR signature is mostly present in the CD4+ memory repertoire. Only CD4+CD45RO+ memory cells were sequenced, unlike the original study, which covered naive and memory CD4+ and CD8+ populations.

CDR1 and CDR2, per the germline V gene, are SGHTA and FQGNSA. The CDR3, from cysteine to phenylalanine, totals 12 residues. This entry keeps only the CDR3 DNA: 36 bases, framed from base 1. At the junction V is shortened by 5 bases and J by 7 bases, with 9 bases in between. The Quick-DNA Microprep Kit was used to extract genomic DNA from the sorted cells. TCRbeta DNA was amplified with the immunoSEQ hsTCRbeta kit following the manufacturer's protocol. TCRbeta libraries were sequenced on an Illumina MiSeq instrument. In the paper's pipeline: Following removal of out-of-frame sequences, roughly 2 million distinct TCRbeta sequences were retained, with an average of about 63,000 per individual. Two values were used to score each individual: the count of some 150 previously reported CMV-associated TCRbeta sequences and the total count of productive distinct TCRbeta sequences. A beta-binomial model was reimplemented in Python, and scikit-learn random forests with default parameters were trained on data from the US cohort. On the Belgian cohort, classifier performance was reported as the median AUC, along with percentile confidence intervals, across 10,000 bootstrap iterations. This immuneACCESS table, as held by TCRdb, lists in-frame sequences with V and J called but not all clones. Of the missing ones, under half trace to an unresolved V gene in checked studies; the others have no known cause. V and J calls plus clone size are reproduced from that table; the DNA served to infer D and trimming. Present in this sample are tens of thousands of clones, around 76% of which were seen just once. Jointly, the top ten make up approximately 4.5% of the sample.

Single viable CD3+CD4+CD8-CD45RO+ cells were sorted as memory CD4+ T cells on a FACSAria II. CMV serostatus was determined using a Roche Elecsys assay that detects serum IgG against CMV pp150, pp28, p38 and p52. After thawing, total CD4+ T cells were enriched by positive selection with CD4 magnetic microbeads. The samples came from a separate study whose specific focus was interrogating the CD4+ T cell memory repertoire. Peripheral blood mononuclear cells were isolated and cryopreserved according to standard operating procedures, and serum was kept at -80 degrees C. CD3-PerCP (BW264/56), CD4-APC (RPA-T4), CD45RO-PE (UCHT1) and CD8-Pacific Orange (3B5) antibodies were used for staining, and non-viable cells were excluded with Sytox blue. This clone was observed a handful of times. No cognate antigen has been identified for it. Qualities for individual bases were not recorded, and no much larger clone is one base off.

Sequencing was carried out using memory CD4+ T cells from blood. The V and J genes are TRBV7-2 and TRBJ2-1; the D gene is perhaps TRBD2, from 5 matching bases. The TCR sequence derives from an adult in good health and CMV-seropositive. The CDR3 loop reads CASSRSGNEQFF. The DNA sequence is TGTGCCAGCAGCCGCTCGGGGAATGAGCAGTTCTTC.